This T cell receptor (beta chain) was found in a study of OX40 agonist ivuxolimab in advanced cancers. Looking at the study overall: Subjects had a mean age of around 60 years, with a range of about 20 to 85; approximately 83% were male. Partial responses were observed in three patients, of whom one had hepatocellular carcinoma and two had cutaneous melanoma. Study outcomes and limitations: The study found that CD8+ T cells averaged more expanded clones than CD4+. Both blood CD4+ and CD8+ T cells showed clonal growth by week 6 at 0.1 to 3.0 mg/kg.

The table came from immunoSEQ multiplex PCR; TCRdb's copy has only in-frame clones and leaves some out. The table lists 75,000 to 95,000 clones, roughly 86% of them singletons. As for this clone: Its matching antigen is unknown.

Germline CDR1 and CDR2: SGDLS and YYNGEE. The CDR3 spans 14 residues. V was cut by 0 bases and J by 0 bases, with 5 bases left in between. The TCR originated in an adult with an advanced solid tumor such as melanoma, head and neck, liver or kidney cancer. This chain joins TRBV9 and TRBJ2-3; no clear D gene. The specimen was CD4+ or CD8+ T cells sorted from blood, collected in a trial of the OX40 agonist ivuxolimab. The CDR3 protein is CASSVAGSTDTQYF. The CDR3 nucleotides read TGTGCCAGCAGCGTAGCCGGAAGCACAGATACGCAGTATTTT.